Here is one T cell receptor beta chain with its context. What it recognizes is unknown. One entry per CDR3 protein, without DNA, is what TCRdb gives after re-calling the 5' RACE reads. The sample has hundreds of thousands of distinct CDR3 sequences; the top ten hold 4% to 6.5%. The data originate from a study of T cells expressing NK-cell markers. Looking at the study overall: All TCR beta repertoires analysed originated from sorted CD3+CD56+NKG2C+, CD3+CD56+NKG2C- and CD3+CD56-NKG2C+ T cells. Eight donors were sequenced, seven testing HCMV-seropositive and one testing seronegative. Findings of the study overall: Researchers report these clonotypes also headed the CD3+CD56-NKG2C+ fraction in several donors.

The CDR3 totals 13 residues. Germline V gene lookup returns CDR1 SGHRS and CDR2 YFSETQ. Sequenced: blood T cells: a sorted CD56 or NKG2C T cell subset, CD4+ or CD8+ T cells, or bulk PBMC T cells (not recorded which). The genes are TRBV5-1 and TRBJ1-3; the D call from TCRdb, TRBD1, cannot be confirmed without DNA. The clonotype originates from a man aged 18-70 years in good health. The CDR3 reads CASSRDAGNTIYF.